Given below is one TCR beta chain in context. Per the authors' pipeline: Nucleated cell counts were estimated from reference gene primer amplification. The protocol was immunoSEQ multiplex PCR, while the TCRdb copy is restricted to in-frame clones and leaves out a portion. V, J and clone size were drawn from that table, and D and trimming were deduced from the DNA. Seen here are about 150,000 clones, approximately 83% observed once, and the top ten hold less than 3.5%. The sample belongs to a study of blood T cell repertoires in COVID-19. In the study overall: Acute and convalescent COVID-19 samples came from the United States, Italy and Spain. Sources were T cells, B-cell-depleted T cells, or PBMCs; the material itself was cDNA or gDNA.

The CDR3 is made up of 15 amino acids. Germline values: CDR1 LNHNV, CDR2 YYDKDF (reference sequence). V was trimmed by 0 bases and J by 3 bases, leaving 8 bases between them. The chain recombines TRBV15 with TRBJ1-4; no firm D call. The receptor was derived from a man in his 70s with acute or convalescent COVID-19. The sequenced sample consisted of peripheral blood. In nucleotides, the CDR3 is TGTGCCACCAGCAGAGAGGCCAGATCTAATGAAAAACTGTTTTTT. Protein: CATSREARSNEKLFF.